The 21 T cell receptor beta chains below were found in one sample sequenced in a study of blood T cell repertoires in COVID-19. This table comes from immunoSEQ multiplex PCR, and its TCRdb copy is limited to in-frame clones, with some not included. The table has approximately 190,000 clones, 85% to 90% seen once; the top ten hold around 6.5%. The sample comprised peripheral blood. These receptors all come from a man of 80 years or more with acute or convalescent COVID-19.

The CDR3 region is CASSFYRDRASNEQFF. The CDR3 DNA reads TGTGCCAGCAGCTTCTACCGGGACAGGGCGTCCAATGAGCAGTTCTTC. This chain uses TRBV5-8 with TRBJ2-1; 9 bases line up with TRBD1. Germline-derived CDR1 and CDR2 are SGHTS and YDEGEE. The J segment lost 6 bases and the V segment lost 2 bases, leaving 9 bases of the junction unmatched. The CDR3 extends over 16 amino acids.

The chain combines TRBV5-1 with TRBJ2-5; 8 bases match TRBD1. This CDR3 spans 14 amino acids. Trimming took 4 bases from V and 2 from J; bases not matched to a gene: 4. Germline V gene data show CDR1 as SGHRS and CDR2 as YFSETQ. The DNA for the CDR3 is TGCGCCAGCAGCCCATGGACAGGGCAAGAGACCCAGTACTTC. Translating it yields CASSPWTGQETQYF.

This chain uses TRBV5-4 with TRBJ2-1; D gene ambiguous. V was cut by 0 bases and J by 5 bases, with 9 bases left in between. The CDR3 has 14 amino acids. The germline gives CDR1 SGHNT, CDR2 YYREEE (reference sequence). DNA for the CDR3: TGTGCCAGCAGCTTGGCTTTGCGTGACAATGAGCAGTTCTTC. Protein product: CASSLALRDNEQFF.

This chain uses TRBV4-1 with TRBJ1-5, with 7 positions matching TRBD1. The CDR3 length is 20 residues. V trimming: 2 bases; J trimming: 1 base; junction bases outside the gene matches: 17. Germline-derived CDR1 and CDR2 are MGHRA and YSYEKL. CDR3 residues: CASSQFPGAGGLGSNQPQHF. CDR3 nucleotides: TGCGCCAGCAGCCAATTCCCCGGGGCAGGGGGATTAGGGAGCAATCAGCCCCAGCATTTT.

This chain connects TRBV19 to TRBJ1-5; TRBD1 aligns across 9 bases. The CDR3 sequence is 16 residues long. The germline gives CDR1 LNHDA, CDR2 SQIVND (reference sequence). With 4 bases clipped from V and 4 bases from J, the junction kept 8 bases outside the gene matches. CDR3 sequence: CASSTDRGVNNQPQHF. The CDR3 DNA reads TGTGCCAGTAGTACGGACAGGGGAGTGAATAATCAGCCCCAGCATTTT.

This clone showed up just a few times. The chain recombines TRBV21-1 with TRBJ1-5. TRBV21-1 represents a pseudogene. This CDR3 comprises 16 residues. DNA of the CDR3: TGTGCCAGCAGCCTCCGAGGGATACCTAGCAATCAGCCCCAGCATTTT. Its translation is CASSLRGIPSNQPQHF.

This clone has a single count. This sequence joins TRBV27 and TRBJ2-1; 10 positions match TRBD2. The V and J ends lost 8 bases and 4 bases, in that order; junction bases with no gene match: 17. The CDR3 is made up of 18 amino acids. Germline values: CDR1 MNHEY, CDR2 SMNVEV (reference sequence). The CDR3: CASVDRARGLAVYNEQFF. The CDR3, as DNA: TGTGCCAGCGTGGACAGGGCTCGAGGACTAGCGGTGTACAATGAGCAGTTCTTC.

J is TRBJ1-1 and V is TRBV2, with a weak D call TRBD1 (5 bases). CDR1 and CDR2 (germline): SNHLY, FYNNEI. The CDR3 totals 14 residues. V lost 7 bases to trimming and J lost 2 bases, with 14 bases between them. The CDR3 spells CASNRQIINTEAFF. The CDR3 bases are TGTGCCAGCAACAGACAGATTATAAACACTGAAGCTTTCTTT.

This clone was seen once. This rearrangement joins TRBV19 to TRBJ1-1; 9 nucleotides line up with TRBD1. The CDR3 runs to 16 residues. Germline V gives CDR1 LNHDA, CDR2 SQIVND (reference sequence). V lost 3 bases and J lost 4; bases outside the gene matches: 9. The DNA for the CDR3 is TGTGCCAGTAGTATTTATCCCGGACAGGGGAGCACTGAAGCTTTCTTT. It encodes CASSIYPGQGSTEAFF.

The gene calls are TRBV4-1 and TRBJ2-2, with TRBD2 identical over 10 bases. This CDR3 is 19 amino acids long. Losses at the gene ends were 0 bases for V and 4 bases for J; bases not matched to a gene: 11. Germline assignment: CDR1 MGHRA and CDR2 YSYEKL. CDR3 sequence (DNA): TGCGCCAGCAGCCAAGAAGCGACTAGCGGGCCATTTTCCACCGGGGAGCTGTTTTTT. This encodes CASSQEATSGPFSTGELFF.

The V and J genes are TRBV27 and TRBJ2-7; 9 bases fit TRBD1. From germline, CDR1 is MNHEY and CDR2 SMNVEV (reference sequence). Trimming removed 6 bases from V and 2 bases from J; junction bases left unmatched: 8. The CDR3 is 15 residues long. The CDR3 here is CASRSRDRVPYEQYF. The CDR3 DNA follows: TGTGCCAGCAGAAGCCGGGACAGGGTCCCCTACGAGCAGTACTTC.

This clone was detected only a few times. The V gene is TRBV7-2, the J gene TRBJ1-5, with 7 nucleotides matching TRBD1. Per germline, CDR1 SGHTA and CDR2 FQGNSA. This CDR3 has 15 amino acids. Germline trimming cut 1 base from V and 6 bases from J; bases unmatched to any gene: 6. CDR3 DNA: TGTGCCAGCAGCTTAGGGCAGGGGGGAATTCAGCCCCAGCATTTT. It yields the protein CASSLGQGGIQPQHF.

The chain joins TRBV18 to TRBJ2-1; 13 nucleotides match TRBD2. Germline V CDR1 and CDR2: KGHSH, LQKENI. V shed 5 bases and J 12 bases; nucleotides not matched to a gene: 10. The length of the CDR3 is 15 residues. DNA for the CDR3: TGTGCCAGCTCAATCGGGACTAGCGGGGAAGATGGGCAGTTCTTC. This sequence encodes CASSIGTSGEDGQFF.

This rearrangement joins TRBV14 to TRBJ2-5; tentative D call: TRBD2 (6 bases). The ends were cut back, 4 bases at V and 1 base at J, with 16 bases in the middle. CDR3 length equals 16 residues. Germline V gives CDR1 SGHDN, CDR2 FVKESK. CDR3 loop: CASSLTAPTSQETQYF. The DNA of the CDR3 is TGTGCCAGCAGCCTAACCGCACCGACTAGCCAAGAGACCCAGTACTTC.

This sequence joins TRBV7-8 and TRBJ2-7; 8 bases line up with TRBD1. CDR1 is SGHVS, CDR2 FQNEAQ, per germline. The CDR3 length is 15 residues. V shed 3 bases, J shed 2 bases, and the junction held 6 bases outside the gene matches. The chain's CDR3 is CASSFLDRGPYEQYF. CDR3 bases: TGTGCCAGCAGCTTCTTAGACAGGGGCCCCTACGAGCAGTACTTC.

The chain uses TRBV6-2 or TRBV6-3 and TRBJ1-6; D is possibly TRBD1 (5 bases). Trimming took 0 bases from V and 8 from J, leaving 17 bases between them. This CDR3 has 17 amino acids. Germline V gives CDR1 MNHEY, CDR2 SVGEGT. The CDR3 nucleotides read TGTGCCAGCAGTTACTCGAACCTCGCCAGGGCGGATTCACCCCTCCACTTT. It codes for CASSYSNLARADSPLHF.

The rearrangement links TRBV2 to TRBJ2-7; the D gene is possibly TRBD2 (6 bases). CDR1 is SNHLY, CDR2 FYNNEI, per germline. V lost 9 bases and J 6 bases, leaving 24 bases between the germline ends. This CDR3 has 15 amino acids. The CDR3 bases are TGTGCCAGTTCGCCCCGGGTGGGGGGTTTGGGCGAGCAGTACTTC. Protein sequence: CASSPRVGGLGEQYF.

The CDR3 protein is CASRSNPGLSTDTQYF. Here the CDR3 DNA reads TGTGCCAGCAGATCGAATCCGGGACTCTCCACAGATACGCAGTATTTT. The V call is TRBV7-9, the J call TRBJ2-3; possibly TRBD2 for D (6 bases). Trimming shortened V by 6 bases and J by 2 bases, and 18 bases separated the two germline ends. CDR3 length equals 16 residues. Per germline, CDR1 SEHNR and CDR2 FQNEAQ (reference sequence).

This chain links TRBV5-1 with TRBJ2-7; 8 nucleotides line up with TRBD1. The V gene end was trimmed by 0 bases and the J gene end by 4 bases; junction bases not matched to a gene: 6. This CDR3 is built from 15 residues. In germline, CDR1 is SGHRS, CDR2 YFSETQ. Here the CDR3 DNA reads TGCGCCAGCAGCTTGGGGAACAGGGGGAGGTACGAGCAGTACTTC. This translates into CASSLGNRGRYEQYF.

This clone has only one observation. This sample also contains other DNA sequences that code for the same CDR3. The V and J genes are TRBV27 and TRBJ2-7; D call uncertain. Trimming cost V 4 bases and J 2 bases, with 6 bases left between them. The CDR3 is 12 residues long. Germline CDR1 MNHEY, CDR2 SMNVEV (reference sequence). The CDR3 DNA reads as TGTGCCAGCAGTTCCCCGGCCTACGAGCAGTACTTC. Its protein is CASSSPAYEQYF.

The rearrangement joins TRBV28 to TRBJ2-7; D is perhaps TRBD2 (5 bases). Germline lookup yields CDR1 MDHEN and CDR2 SYDVKM. The CDR3 has 11 amino acids. Trimming shortened V by 8 bases and J by 2 bases, and 7 bases separated the two germline ends. The CDR3 coding sequence is TGTGCCAGCGGGAGCCCCTACGAGCAGTACTTC. It codes for CASGSPYEQYF.